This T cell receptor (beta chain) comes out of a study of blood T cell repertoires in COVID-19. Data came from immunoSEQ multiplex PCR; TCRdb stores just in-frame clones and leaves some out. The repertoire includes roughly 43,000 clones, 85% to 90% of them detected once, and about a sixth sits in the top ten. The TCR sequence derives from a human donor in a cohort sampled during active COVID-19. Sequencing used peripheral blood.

The CDR3 bases are TGTGCCAGCAGTTCCACGAGACTAGCGAACAATGAGCAGTTCTTC. This encodes CASSSTRLANNEQFF. The genes are TRBV6-5 and TRBJ2-1; 8 bases are a match to TRBD2. Germline V gene data show CDR1 as MNHEY and CDR2 as SVGAGI. CDR3 length: 15 residues. V lost 4 bases to trimming and J lost 5 bases; unmatched junction nucleotides: 7.